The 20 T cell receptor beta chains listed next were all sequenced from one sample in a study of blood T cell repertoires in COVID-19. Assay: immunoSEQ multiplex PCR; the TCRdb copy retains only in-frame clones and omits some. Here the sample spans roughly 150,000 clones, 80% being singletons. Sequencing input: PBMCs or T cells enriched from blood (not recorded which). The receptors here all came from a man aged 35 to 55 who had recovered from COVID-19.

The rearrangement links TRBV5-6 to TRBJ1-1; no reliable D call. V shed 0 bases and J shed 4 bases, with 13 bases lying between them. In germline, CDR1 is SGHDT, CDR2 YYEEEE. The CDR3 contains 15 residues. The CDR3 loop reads CASSLGQTSFTEAFF. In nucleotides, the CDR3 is TGTGCCAGCAGCTTGGGGCAGACTTCTTTCACTGAAGCTTTCTTT. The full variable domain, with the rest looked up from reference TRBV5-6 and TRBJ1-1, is DAGVTQSPTHLIKTRGQQVTLRCSPKSGHDTVSWYQQALGQGPQFIFQYYEEEERQRGNFPDRFSGHQFPNYSSELNVNALLLGDSALYLCASSLGQTSFTEAFFGQGTRLTVV.

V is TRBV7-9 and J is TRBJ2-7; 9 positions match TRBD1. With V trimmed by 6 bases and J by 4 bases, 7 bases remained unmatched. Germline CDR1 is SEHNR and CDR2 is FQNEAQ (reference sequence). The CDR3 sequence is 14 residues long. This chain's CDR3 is CASSTTGGRYEQYF. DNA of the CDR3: TGTGCCAGCAGTACGACAGGGGGAAGGTACGAGCAGTACTTC.

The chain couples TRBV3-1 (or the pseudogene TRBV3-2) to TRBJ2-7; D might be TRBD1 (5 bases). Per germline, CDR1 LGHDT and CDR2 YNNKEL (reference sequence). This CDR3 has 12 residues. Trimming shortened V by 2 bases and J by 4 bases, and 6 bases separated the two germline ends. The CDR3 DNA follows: TGTGCCAGCAGCCAAACAGGATACGAGCAGTACTTC. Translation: CASSQTGYEQYF.

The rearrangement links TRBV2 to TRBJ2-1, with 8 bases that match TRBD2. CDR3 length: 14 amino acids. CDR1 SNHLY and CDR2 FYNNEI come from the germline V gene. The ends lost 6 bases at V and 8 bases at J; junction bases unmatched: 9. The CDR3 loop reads CASRASGWVYEQFF. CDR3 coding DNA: TGTGCCAGCAGAGCTAGCGGGTGGGTCTATGAGCAGTTCTTC.

DNA of the CDR3: TGTGCCAGTAGTATACTGGCAAACTATGGCTACACCTTC. Residues: CASSILANYGYTF. This chain links TRBV19 with TRBJ1-2; D gene ambiguous. The CDR3 loop spans 13 amino acids. CDR1 is LNHDA and CDR2 is SQIVND in the germline V gene (reference sequence). The germline V and J ends were trimmed by 2 bases and 2 bases, with 6 bases remaining between them.

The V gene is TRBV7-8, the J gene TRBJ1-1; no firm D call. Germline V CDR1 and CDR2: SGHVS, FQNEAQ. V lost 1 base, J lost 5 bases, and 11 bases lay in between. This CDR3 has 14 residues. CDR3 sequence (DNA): TGTGCCAGCAGCTTAGAAGGTTGGAGAACTGAAGCTTTCTTT. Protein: CASSLEGWRTEAFF.

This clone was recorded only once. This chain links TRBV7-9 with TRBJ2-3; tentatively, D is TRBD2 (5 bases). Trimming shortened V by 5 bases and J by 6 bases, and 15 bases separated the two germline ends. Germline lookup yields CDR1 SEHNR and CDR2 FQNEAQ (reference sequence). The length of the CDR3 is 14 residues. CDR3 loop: CASSPPRAPDTQYF. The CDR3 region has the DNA TGTGCCAGCAGCCCGCCGAGGGCGCCGGATACGCAGTATTTT.

The CDR3 region has the DNA TGTGCCTGGAGTGTAGCGCGGTCCTCTGGGGCCAACGTCCTGACTTTC. It specifies CAWSVARSSGANVLTF. The rearrangement uses TRBV30 and TRBJ2-6; D is unclear. CDR1 and CDR2 from the germline V gene are GTSNPN and SVGIG (reference sequence). The CDR3 is made up of 16 amino acids. V lost 0 bases and J 0 bases, leaving 9 bases between the germline ends.

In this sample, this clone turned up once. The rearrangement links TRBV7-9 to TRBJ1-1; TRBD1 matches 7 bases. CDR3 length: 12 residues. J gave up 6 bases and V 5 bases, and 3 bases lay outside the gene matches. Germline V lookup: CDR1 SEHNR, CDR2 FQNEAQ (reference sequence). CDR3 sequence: CASSPGTAEAFF. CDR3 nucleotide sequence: TGTGCCAGCAGCCCCGGGACAGCTGAAGCTTTCTTT.

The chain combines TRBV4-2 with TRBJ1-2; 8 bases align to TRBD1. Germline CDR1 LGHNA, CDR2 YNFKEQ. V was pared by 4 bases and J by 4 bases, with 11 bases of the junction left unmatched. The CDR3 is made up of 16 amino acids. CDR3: CASSRERQGNAYGYTF. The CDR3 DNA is TGTGCCAGCAGCCGAGAAAGACAGGGGAATGCCTATGGCTACACCTTC.

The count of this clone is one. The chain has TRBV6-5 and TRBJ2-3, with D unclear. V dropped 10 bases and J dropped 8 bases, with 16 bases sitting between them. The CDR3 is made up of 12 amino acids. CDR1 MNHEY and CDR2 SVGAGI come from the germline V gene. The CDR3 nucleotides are TGTGCCACCCGAGGTTCACAAGGTACGCAGTATTTT. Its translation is CATRGSQGTQYF.

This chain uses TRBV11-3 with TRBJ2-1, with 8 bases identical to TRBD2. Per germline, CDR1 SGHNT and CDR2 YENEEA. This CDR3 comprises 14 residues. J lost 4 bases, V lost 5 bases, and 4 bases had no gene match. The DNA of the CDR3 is TGTGCCAGCAGCGCGGGGGGACTTTACAATGAGCAGTTCTTC. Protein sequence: CASSAGGLYNEQFF.

CDR3 bases: TGTGCCAGCAGCAATCCAGGGGGGTACTCCTACAATGAGCAGTTCTTC. It encodes CASSNPGGYSYNEQFF. This sequence joins TRBV14 and TRBJ2-1, with a possible D match to TRBD1 (7 bases). The germline gives CDR1 SGHDN, CDR2 FVKESK. The V end lost 5 bases, the J end lost 0 bases, and 14 bases lay between the germline ends. The CDR3 contains 16 residues.

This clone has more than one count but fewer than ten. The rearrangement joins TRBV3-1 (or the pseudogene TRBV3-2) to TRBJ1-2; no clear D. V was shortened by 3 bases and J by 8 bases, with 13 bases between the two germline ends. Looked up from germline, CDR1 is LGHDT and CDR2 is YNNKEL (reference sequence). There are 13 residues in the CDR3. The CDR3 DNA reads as TGTGCCAGCAGCCAGCAGCTCGGGGAGGGCTACACCTTC. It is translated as CASSQQLGEGYTF.

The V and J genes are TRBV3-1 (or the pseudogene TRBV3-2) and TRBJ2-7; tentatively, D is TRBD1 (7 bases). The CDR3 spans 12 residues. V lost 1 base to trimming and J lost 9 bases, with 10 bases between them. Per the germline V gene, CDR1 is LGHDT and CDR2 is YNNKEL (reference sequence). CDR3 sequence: CASSQVQGGQYV. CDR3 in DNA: TGTGCCAGCAGCCAAGTTCAGGGGGGGCAGTACGTC.

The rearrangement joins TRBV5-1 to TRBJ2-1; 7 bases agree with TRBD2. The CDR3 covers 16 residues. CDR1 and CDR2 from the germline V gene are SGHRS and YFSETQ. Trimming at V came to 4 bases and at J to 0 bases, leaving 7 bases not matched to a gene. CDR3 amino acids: CASSPGGYDSYNEQFF. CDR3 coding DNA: TGCGCCAGCAGCCCGGGGGGTTATGACTCCTACAATGAGCAGTTCTTC.

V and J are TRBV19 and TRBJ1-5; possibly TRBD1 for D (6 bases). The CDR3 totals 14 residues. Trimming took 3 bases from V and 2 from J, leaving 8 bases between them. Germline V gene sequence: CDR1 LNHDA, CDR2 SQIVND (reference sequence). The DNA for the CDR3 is TGTGCCAGTAGTATTTCAGGGGGCAATCAGCCCCAGCATTTT. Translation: CASSISGGNQPQHF.

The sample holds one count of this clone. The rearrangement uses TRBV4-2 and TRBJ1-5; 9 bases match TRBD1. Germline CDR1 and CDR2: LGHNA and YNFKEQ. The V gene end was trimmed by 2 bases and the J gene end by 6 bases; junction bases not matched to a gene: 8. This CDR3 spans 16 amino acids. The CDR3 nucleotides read TGTGCCAGCAGCCAACCGGGACAGGGAAGGGGTCAGCCCCAGCATTTT. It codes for CASSQPGQGRGQPQHF.

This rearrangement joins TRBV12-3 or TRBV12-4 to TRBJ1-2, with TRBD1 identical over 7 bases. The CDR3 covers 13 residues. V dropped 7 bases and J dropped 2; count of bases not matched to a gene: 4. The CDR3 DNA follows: TGTGCCAGCAACTTGGGACAGAACTATGGCTACACCTTC. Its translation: CASNLGQNYGYTF.

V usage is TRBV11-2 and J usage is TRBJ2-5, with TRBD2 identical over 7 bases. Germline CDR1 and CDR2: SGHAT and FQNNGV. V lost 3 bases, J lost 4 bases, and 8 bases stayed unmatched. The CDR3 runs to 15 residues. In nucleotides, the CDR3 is TGTGCCAGCAGCTTGTCCCCGACTAGCTCAGAGACCCAGTACTTC. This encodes CASSLSPTSSETQYF.